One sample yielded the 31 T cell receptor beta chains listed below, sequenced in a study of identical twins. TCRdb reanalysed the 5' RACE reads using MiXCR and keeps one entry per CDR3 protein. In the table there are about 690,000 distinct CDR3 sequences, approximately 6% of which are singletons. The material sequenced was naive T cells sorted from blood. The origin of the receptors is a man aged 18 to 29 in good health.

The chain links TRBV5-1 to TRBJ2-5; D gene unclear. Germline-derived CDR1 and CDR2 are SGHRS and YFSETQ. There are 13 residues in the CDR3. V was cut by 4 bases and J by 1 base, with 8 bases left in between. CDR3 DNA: TGCGCCAGCAGCATCAGACTCCAAGAGACCCAGTACTTC. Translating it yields CASSIRLQETQYF.

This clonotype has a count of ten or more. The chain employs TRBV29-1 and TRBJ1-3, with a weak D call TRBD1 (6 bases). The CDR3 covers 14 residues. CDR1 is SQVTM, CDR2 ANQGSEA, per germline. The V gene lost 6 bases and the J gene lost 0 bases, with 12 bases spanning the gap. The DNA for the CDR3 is TGCAGCGTCTCTCGGACAGCCTCTGGAAACACCATATATTTT. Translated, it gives CSVSRTASGNTIYF.

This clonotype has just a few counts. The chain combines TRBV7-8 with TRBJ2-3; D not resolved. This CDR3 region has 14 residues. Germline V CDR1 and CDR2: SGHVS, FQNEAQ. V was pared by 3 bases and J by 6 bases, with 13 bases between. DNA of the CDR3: TGTGCCAGCAGCTTGAGCCGGGCTCCCGATACGCAGTATTTT. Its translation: CASSLSRAPDTQYF.

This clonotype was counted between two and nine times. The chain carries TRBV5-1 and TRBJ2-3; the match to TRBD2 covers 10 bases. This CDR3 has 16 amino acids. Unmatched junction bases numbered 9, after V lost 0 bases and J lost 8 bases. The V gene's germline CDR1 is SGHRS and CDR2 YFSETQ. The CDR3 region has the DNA TGCGCCAGCAGCTTGGGCCTAGCGGGAGAGGAAGGTACGCAGTATTTT. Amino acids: CASSLGLAGEEGTQYF.

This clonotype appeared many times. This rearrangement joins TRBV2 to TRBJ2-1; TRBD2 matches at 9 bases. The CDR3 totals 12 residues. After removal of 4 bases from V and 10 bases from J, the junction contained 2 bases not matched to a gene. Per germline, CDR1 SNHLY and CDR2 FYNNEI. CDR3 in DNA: TGTGCCAGCAGTGGAACTAGCGGGGAGCAGTTCTTC. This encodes CASSGTSGEQFF.

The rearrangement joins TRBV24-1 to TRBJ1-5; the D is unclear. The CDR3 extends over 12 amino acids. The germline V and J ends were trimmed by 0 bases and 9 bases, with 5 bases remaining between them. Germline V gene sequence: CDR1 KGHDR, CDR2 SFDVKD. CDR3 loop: CATSDLHPPQHF. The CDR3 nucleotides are TGTGCCACCAGTGATTTGCATCCGCCCCAGCATTTT.

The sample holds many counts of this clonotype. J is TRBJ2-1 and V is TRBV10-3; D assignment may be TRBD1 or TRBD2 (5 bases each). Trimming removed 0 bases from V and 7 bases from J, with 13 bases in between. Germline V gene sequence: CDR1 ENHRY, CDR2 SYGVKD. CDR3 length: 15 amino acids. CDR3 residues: CAISESTGLRNEQFF. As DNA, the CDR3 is TGTGCCATCAGTGAGTCTACAGGACTTAGGAATGAGCAGTTCTTC.

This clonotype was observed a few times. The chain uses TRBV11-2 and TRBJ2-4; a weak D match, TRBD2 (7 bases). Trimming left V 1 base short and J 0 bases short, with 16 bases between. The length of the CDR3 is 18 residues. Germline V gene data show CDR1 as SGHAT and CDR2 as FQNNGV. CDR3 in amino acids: CASSLVGGGRLAKNIQYF. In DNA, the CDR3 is TGTGCCAGCAGCTTAGTTGGGGGGGGCAGGCTAGCCAAAAACATTCAGTACTTC.

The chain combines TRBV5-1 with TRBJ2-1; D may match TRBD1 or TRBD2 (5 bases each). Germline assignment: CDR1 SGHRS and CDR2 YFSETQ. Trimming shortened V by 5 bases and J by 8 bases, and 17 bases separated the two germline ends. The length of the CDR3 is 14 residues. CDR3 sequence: CASSPRGAGDEQFF. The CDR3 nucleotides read TGCGCCAGCAGTCCCCGAGGGGCCGGGGATGAGCAGTTCTTC.

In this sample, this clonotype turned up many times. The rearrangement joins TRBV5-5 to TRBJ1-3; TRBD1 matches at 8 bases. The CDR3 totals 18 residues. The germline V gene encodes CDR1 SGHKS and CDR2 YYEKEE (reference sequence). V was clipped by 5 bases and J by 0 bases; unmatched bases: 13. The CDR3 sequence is CASSIGTGIDFSGNTIYF. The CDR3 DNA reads TGTGCCAGCAGTATCGGGACAGGCATAGACTTCTCTGGAAACACCATATATTTT.

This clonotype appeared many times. The CDR3 sequence: CATSRLGEAFF. The CDR3 DNA follows: TGTGCCACCAGTCGGCTGGGTGAAGCTTTCTTT. The chain carries TRBV24-1 and TRBJ1-1; D ambiguous. V lost 6 bases and J lost 7, with 8 bases in between. Germline V gene lookup returns CDR1 KGHDR and CDR2 SFDVKD. The CDR3 is 11 residues long.

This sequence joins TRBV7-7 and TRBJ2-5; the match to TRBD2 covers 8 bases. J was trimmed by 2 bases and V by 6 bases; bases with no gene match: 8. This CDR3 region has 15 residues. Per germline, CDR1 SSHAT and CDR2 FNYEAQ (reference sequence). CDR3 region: CASRLSGGEQETQYF. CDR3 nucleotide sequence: TGTGCCAGCAGGCTCTCCGGGGGGGAACAAGAGACCCAGTACTTC.

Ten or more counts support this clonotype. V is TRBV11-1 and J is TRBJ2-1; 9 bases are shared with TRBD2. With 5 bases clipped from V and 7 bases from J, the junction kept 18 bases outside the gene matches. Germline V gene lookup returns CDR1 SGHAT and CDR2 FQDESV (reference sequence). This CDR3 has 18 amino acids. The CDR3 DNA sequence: TGTGCCAGCAGCCCGCCTCTAGCGGGACGAGTCCGGGTGAATGAGCAGTTCTTC. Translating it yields CASSPPLAGRVRVNEQFF.

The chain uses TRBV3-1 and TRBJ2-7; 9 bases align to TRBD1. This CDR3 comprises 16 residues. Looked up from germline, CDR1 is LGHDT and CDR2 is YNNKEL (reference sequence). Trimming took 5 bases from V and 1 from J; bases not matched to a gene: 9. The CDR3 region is CASSSHDRGNSYEQYF. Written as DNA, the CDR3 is TGTGCCAGCAGCTCTCATGACAGGGGGAATTCCTACGAGCAGTACTTC.

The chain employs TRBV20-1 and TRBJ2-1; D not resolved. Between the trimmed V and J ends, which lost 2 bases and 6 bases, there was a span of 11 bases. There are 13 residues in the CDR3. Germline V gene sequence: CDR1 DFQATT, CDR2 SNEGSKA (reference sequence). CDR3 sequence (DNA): TGCAGTGCTAGACTAGACCCCCTCAATGAGCAGTTCTTC. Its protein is CSARLDPLNEQFF.

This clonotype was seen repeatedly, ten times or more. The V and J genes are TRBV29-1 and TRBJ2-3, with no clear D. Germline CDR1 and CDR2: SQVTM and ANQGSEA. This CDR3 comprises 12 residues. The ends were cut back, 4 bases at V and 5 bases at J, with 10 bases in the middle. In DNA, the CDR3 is TGCAGCGTTGCCTCCGACGGAGATACGCAGTATTTT. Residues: CSVASDGDTQYF.

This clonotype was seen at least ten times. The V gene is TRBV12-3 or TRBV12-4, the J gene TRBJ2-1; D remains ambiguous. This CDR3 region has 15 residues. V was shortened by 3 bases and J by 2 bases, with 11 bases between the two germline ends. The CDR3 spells CASSLNVGPYNEQFF. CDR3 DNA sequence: TGTGCCAGCAGTTTGAACGTTGGACCCTACAATGAGCAGTTCTTC.

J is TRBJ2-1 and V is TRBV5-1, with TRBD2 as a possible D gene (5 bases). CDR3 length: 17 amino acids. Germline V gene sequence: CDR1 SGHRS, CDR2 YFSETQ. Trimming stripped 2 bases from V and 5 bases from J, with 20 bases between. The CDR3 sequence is CASSLTSHESGNNEQFF. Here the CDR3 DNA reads TGCGCCAGCAGCTTAACCTCCCATGAGTCGGGGAACAATGAGCAGTTCTTC.

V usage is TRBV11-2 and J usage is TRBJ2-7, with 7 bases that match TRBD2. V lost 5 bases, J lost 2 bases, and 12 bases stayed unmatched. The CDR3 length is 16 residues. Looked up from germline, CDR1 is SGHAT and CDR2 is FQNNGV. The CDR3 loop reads CASSGEGWREPYEQYV. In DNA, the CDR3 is TGTGCCAGCAGCGGAGAAGGGTGGCGGGAGCCCTACGAGCAGTACGTC.

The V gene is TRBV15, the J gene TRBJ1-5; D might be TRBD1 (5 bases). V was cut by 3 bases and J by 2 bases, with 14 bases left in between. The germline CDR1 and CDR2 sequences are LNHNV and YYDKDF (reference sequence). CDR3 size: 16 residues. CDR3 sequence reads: CATSSGTQRGNQPQHF. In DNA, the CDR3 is TGTGCCACCAGCAGCGGGACCCAGCGCGGCAATCAGCCCCAGCATTTT.

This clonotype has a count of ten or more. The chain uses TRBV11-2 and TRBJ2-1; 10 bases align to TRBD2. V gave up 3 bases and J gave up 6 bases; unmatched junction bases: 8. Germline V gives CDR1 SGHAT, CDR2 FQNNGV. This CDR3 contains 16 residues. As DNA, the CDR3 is TGTGCCAGCAGCTTCGCATGGGGACTAGCGAGCAATGAGCAGTTCTTC. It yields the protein CASSFAWGLASNEQFF.

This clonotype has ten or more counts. The CDR3, as DNA: TGTGCCAGCAGCCCAGGACCGATGAGCTCCTACGAGCAGTACGTC. It translates to CASSPGPMSSYEQYV. The rearrangement joins TRBV12-3 or TRBV12-4 to TRBJ2-7; D unclear. The CDR3 runs 15 residues. Trimming took 6 bases from V and 0 from J, leaving 15 bases between them.

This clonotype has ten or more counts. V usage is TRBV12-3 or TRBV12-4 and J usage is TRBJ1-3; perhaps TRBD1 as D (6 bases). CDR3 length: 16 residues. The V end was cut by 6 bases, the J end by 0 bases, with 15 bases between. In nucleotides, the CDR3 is TGTGCCAGCAGGCAATACACAGGGCCCTCTGGAAACACCATATATTTT. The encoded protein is CASRQYTGPSGNTIYF.

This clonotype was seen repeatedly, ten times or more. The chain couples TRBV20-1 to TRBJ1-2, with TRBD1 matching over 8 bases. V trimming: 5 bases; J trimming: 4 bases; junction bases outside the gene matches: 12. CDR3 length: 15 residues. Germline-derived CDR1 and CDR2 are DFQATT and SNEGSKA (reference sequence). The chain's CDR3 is CSALYPQGGGYGYTF. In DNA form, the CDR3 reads TGCAGTGCTTTGTACCCACAGGGGGGTGGCTATGGCTACACCTTC.

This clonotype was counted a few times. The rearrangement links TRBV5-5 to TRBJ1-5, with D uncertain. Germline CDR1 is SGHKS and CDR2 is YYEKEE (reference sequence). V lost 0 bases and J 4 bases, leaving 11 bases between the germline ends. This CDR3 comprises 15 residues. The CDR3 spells CASSLEVLGNQPQHF. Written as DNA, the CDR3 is TGTGCCAGCAGCTTGGAAGTCCTGGGAAATCAGCCCCAGCATTTT.

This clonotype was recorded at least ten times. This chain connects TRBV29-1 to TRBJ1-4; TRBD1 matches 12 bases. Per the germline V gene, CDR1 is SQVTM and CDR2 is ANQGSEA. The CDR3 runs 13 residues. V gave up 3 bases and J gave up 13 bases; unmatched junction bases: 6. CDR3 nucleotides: TGCAGCGTTGAGGGACAGGGGGCGCCGGGACTGTTTTTT. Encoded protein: CSVEGQGAPGLFF.

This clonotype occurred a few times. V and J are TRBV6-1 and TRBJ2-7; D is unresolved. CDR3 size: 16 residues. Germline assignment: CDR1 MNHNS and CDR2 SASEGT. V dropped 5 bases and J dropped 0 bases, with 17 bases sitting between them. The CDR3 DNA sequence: TGTGCCAGCAGTCGTGGCTCCATTGAAAGCTCCTACGAGCAGTACGTC. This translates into CASSRGSIESSYEQYV.

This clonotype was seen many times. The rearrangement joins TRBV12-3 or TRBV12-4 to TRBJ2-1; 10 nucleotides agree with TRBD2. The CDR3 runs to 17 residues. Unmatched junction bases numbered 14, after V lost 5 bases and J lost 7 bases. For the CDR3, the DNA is TGTGCCAGCAGTACCTTGAGCGGGAGGGCCCAATTGAATGAGCAGTTCTTC. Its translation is CASSTLSGRAQLNEQFF.

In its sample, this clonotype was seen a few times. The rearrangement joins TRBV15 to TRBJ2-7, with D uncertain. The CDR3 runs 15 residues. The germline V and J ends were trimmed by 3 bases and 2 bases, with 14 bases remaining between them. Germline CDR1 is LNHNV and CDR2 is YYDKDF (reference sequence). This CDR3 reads CATSRAGQTAYEQYF. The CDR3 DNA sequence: TGTGCCACCAGCAGGGCCGGGCAGACTGCCTACGAGCAGTACTTC.

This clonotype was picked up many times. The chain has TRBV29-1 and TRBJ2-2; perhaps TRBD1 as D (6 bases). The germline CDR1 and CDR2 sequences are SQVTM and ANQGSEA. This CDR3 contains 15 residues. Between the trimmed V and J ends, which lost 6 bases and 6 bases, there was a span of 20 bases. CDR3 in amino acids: CSVQPGMTGPGELFF. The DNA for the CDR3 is TGCAGCGTACAACCAGGGATGACAGGCCCCGGGGAGCTGTTTTTT.

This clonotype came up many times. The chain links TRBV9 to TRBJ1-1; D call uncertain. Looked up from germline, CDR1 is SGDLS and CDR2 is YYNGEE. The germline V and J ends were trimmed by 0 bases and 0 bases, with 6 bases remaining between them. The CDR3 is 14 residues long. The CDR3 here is CASSVGLVNTEAFF. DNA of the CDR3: TGTGCCAGCAGCGTAGGACTGGTGAACACTGAAGCTTTCTTT.